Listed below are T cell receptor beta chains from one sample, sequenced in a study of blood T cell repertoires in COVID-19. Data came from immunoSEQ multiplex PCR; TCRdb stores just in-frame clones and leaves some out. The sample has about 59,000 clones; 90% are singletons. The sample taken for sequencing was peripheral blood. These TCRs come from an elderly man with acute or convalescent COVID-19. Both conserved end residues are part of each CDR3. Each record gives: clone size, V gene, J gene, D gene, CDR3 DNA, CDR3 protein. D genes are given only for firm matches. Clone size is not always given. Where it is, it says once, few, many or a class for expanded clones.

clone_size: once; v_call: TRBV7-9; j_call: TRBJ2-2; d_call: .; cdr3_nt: TGTGCCAGCAGCTTAGTTATGGGGCGCACCGGGGAGCTGTTTTTT; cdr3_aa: CASSLVMGRTGELFF
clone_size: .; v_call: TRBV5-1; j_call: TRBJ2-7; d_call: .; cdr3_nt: TGCGCCAGCAGCACCGGGGGGACAGGCTCCTACGAGCAGTACTTC; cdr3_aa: CASSTGGTGSYEQYF
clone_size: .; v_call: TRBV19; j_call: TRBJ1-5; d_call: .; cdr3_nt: TGTGCCAGTAGTATGGGGACACTTAGCAATCAGCCCCAGCATTTT; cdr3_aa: CASSMGTLSNQPQHF
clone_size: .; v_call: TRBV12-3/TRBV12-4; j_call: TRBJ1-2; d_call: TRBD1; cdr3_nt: TGTGCAACAGGGGATAACTATGGCTACACCTTC; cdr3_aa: CATGDNYGYTF
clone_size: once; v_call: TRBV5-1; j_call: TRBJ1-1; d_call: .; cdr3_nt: TGCGCCAGCAGCTTGGCCCTGTTGAACACTGAAGCTTTCTTT; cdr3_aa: CASSLALLNTEAFF
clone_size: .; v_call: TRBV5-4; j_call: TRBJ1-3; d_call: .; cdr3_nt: TGTGCCAGCAGCGAACAAACCGGGTCTGGAAACACCATATATTTT; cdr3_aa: CASSEQTGSGNTIYF
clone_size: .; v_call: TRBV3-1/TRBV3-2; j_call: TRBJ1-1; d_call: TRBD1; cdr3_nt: TGTGCCAGCAGCCATGGACCGACAGGGATGGGCACTGAAGCTTTCTTT; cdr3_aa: CASSHGPTGMGTEAFF
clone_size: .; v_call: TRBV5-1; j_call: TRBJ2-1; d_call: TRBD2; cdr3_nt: TGCGCCAGCAGCGGCCAGCGGGGGATCAATGAGCAGTTCTTC; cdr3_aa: CASSGQRGINEQFF
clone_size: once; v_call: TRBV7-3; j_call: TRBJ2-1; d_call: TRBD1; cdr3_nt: TGTGCCAGCAGCTCAGACAGGGGTTACAATGAGCAGTTCTTC; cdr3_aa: CASSSDRGYNEQFF
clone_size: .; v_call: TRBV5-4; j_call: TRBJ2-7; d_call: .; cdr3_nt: TGTGCCAGCAGCCGAGGCGGGACGGACGAGCAGTACTTC; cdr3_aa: CASSRGGTDEQYF
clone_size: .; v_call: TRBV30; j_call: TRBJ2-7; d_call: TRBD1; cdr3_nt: TGTGCCTGGAGTATCCGGGACAGGGCTTCCGAGCAGTACTTC; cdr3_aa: CAWSIRDRASEQYF
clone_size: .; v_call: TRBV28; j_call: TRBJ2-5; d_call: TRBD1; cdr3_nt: TGTGCCAGCAGTTTAACCCGACAGGGAAGAGAGGAGACCCAGTACTTC; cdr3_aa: CASSLTRQGREETQYF
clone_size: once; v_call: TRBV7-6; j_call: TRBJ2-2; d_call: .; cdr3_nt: TGTGCCAGCAGCCCTTCGCGGACTACCCCGAACACCGGGGAGCTGTTTTTT; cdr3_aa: CASSPSRTTPNTGELFF
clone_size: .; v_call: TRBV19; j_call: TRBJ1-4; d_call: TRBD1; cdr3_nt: TGTGCCAGTAGTCCGACGGGACAGGGGGATGAAAAACTGTTTTTT; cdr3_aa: CASSPTGQGDEKLFF
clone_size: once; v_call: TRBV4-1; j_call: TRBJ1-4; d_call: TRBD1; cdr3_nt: TGCGCCAGCAGCCCCCCGGGACAGGGGGGTGAAAAACTGTTTTTT; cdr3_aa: CASSPPGQGGEKLFF
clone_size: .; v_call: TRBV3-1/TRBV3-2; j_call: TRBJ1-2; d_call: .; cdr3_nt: TGTGCCAGCAGCCAATTGGTCGGTGATGGCTACACCTTC; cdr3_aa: CASSQLVGDGYTF
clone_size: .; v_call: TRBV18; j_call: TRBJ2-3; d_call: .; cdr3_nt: TGTGCCAGCTCCGCCAATGAGGGCAGAAGCACAGATACGCAGTATTTT; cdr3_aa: CASSANEGRSTDTQYF
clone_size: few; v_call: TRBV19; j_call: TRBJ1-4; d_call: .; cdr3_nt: TGTGCCAGTAATCGAGGGTTTAATGAAAAACTGTTTTTT; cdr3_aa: CASNRGFNEKLFF
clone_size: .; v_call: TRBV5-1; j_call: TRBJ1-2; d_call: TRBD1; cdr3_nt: TGCGCCAGCAGCTCACGGACAGGGGCCCCTAGTGATGGCTACACCTTC; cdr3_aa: CASSSRTGAPSDGYTF
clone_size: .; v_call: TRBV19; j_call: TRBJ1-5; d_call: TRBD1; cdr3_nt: TGTGCCAGTAGATCGGGGACAGGGGCATGGGAATTTCAGCCCCAGCATTTT; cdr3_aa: CASRSGTGAWEFQPQHF
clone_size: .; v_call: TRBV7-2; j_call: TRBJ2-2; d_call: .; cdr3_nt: TGTGCCAGCAGCCCCCGACAGGCCGGGGAGCTGTTTTTT; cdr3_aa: CASSPRQAGELFF
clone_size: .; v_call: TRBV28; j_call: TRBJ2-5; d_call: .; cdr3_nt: TGTGCCAGCAGTTACCCCAGGGGGGCAGGTGAGACCCAGTACTTC; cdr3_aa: CASSYPRGAGETQYF
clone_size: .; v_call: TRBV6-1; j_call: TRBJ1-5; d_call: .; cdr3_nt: TGTGCCAGCAGTGAGGGGAGGGATCAGCCCCAGCATTTT; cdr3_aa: CASSEGRDQPQHF
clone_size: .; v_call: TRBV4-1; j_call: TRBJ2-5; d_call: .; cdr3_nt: TGCGCCAGCAGCCTACTTCCATCGGAGACCCAGTACTTC; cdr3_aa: CASSLLPSETQYF
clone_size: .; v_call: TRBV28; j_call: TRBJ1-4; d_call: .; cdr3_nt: TGTGCCAGCAGTCCCCCCCAGGGGCTAAGTGAAAAACTGTTTTTT; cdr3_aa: CASSPPQGLSEKLFF
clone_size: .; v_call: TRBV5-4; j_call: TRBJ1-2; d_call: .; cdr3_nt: TGTGCCAGCAGCTCCGGACCTCCGGAGGGTGGCTACACCTTC; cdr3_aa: CASSSGPPEGGYTF
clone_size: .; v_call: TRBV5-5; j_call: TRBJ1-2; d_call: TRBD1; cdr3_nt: TGTGCCAGCAGCATTGACAGGGGGCTATATGGCTACACCTTC; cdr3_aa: CASSIDRGLYGYTF
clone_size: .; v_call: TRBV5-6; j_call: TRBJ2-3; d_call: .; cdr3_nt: TGTGCCAGCAGTTACCCGACCCTAGCCTATCACACAGATACGCAGTATTTT; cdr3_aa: CASSYPTLAYHTDTQYF
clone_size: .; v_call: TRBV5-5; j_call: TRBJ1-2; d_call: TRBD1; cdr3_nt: TGTGCCAGCAGCGGCCGAGACAGGGAAAACTATGGCTACACCTTC; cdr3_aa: CASSGRDRENYGYTF
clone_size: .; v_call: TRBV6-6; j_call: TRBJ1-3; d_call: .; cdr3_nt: TGTGCCAGCAGCCGACAGGTCTCTGGAAACACCATATATTTT; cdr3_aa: CASSRQVSGNTIYF
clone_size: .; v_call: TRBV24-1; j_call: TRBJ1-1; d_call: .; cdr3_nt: TGTGCCACCAGCTACAGGGCCGAAGCTTTCTTT; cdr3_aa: CATSYRAEAFF
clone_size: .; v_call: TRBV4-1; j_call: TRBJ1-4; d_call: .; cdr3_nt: TGCGCCAGCAGCCAAGGGGAGGGATGGAATGAAAAACTGTTTTTT; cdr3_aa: CASSQGEGWNEKLFF
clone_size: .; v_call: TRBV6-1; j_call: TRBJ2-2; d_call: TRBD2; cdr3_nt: TGTGCCAGCAGCCGAAGCGGGGGGAACACCGGGGAGCTGTTTTTT; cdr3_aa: CASSRSGGNTGELFF
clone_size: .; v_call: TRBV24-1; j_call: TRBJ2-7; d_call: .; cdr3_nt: TGTGCCACCAGTGATACCCGACAGAGCTCCTACGAGCAGTACTTC; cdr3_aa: CATSDTRQSSYEQYF
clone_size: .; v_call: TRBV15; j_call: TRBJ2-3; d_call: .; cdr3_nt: TGTGCCACCAGCAGATTCCGCCGGGGAGATACGCAGTATTTT; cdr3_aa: CATSRFRRGDTQYF
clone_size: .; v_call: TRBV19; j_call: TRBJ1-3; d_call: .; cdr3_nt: TGTGCCAGTAGGGCAGGGTCGAGCGGAAACACCATATATTTT; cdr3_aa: CASRAGSSGNTIYF
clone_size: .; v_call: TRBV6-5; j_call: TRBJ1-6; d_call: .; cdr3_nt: TGTGCCAGCAGCCCCGCGGCTGTACCCTCACCCCTCCACTTT; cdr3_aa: CASSPAAVPSPLHF
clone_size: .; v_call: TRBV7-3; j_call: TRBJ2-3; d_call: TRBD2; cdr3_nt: TGTGCCAGCAGCCCAATAGCGGGGGGACGCACAGATACGCAGTATTTT; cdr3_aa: CASSPIAGGRTDTQYF
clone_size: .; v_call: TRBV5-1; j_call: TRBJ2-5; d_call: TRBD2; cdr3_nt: TGCGCCAGCAGCCCCGGACTAGCGGGGGGGCAGGGGCGAGAGACCCAGTACTTC; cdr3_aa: CASSPGLAGGQGRETQYF
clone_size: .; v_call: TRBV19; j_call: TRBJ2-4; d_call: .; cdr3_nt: TGTGCCAGTACCTTCGCGCAAAACATTCAGTACTTC; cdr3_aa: CASTFAQNIQYF
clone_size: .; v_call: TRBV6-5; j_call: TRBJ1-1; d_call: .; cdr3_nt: TGTGCCAGCTACCCCGGCGTGGGGAGGAAGGCTTTCTTT; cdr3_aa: CASYPGVGRKAFF
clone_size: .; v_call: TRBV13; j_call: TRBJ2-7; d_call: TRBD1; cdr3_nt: TGTGCCAGCAGCTTGACAGGGGTTTACGAGCAGTACTTC; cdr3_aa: CASSLTGVYEQYF
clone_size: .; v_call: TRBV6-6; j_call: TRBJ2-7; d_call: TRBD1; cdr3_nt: TGTGCCAGCAGTTCCACCCCGGGACAGGGTGCCTACGAGCAGTACTTC; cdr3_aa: CASSSTPGQGAYEQYF
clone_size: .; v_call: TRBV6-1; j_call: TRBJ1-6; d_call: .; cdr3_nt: TGTGCCAGCAGTGACCAGGTCAATTCACCCCTCCACTTT; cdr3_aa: CASSDQVNSPLHF
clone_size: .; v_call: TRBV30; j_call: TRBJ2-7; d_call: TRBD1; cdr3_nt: TGTGCCTGGAGGGACAGGGACGAGCAGTACTTC; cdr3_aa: CAWRDRDEQYF
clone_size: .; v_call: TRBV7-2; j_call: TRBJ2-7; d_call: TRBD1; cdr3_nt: TGTGCCAGCAGCTTAGCGCGACAGGGTTTCTACGAGCAGTACTTC; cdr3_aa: CASSLARQGFYEQYF
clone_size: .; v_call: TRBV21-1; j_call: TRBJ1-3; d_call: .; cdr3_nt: TGTGCCAGCAGCAAAGTCGTCAGGGAGGCTCGAAACACCATATATTTT; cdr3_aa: CASSKVVREARNTIYF
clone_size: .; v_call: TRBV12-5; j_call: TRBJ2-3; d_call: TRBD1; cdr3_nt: TGTGCTAGTGCCCTGGGACAGGTCGACACAGATACGCAGTATTTT; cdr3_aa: CASALGQVDTDTQYF
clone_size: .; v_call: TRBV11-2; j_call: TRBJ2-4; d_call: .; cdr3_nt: TGTGCCAGCAGCTTAACTGCAAACATTCAGTACTTC; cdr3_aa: CASSLTANIQYF
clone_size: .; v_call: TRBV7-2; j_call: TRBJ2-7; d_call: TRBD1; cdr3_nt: TGTGCCAGCAGCTTCTCTGGACAGGGTCCCTACGAGCAGTACTTC; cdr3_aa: CASSFSGQGPYEQYF
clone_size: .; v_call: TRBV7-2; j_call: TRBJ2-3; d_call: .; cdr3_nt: TGTGCCAGCAGCCAGGGACTCACGACGACGCATACGCAGTATTTT; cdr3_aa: CASSQGLTTTHTQYF
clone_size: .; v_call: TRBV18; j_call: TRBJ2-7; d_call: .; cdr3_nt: TGTGCCAGCTCACCAGCGACAGTCTCCTACGAGCAGTACTTC; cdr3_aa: CASSPATVSYEQYF
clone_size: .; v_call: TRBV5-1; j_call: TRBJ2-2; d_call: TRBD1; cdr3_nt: TGCGCCAGCAGCCGAGGGACAGCGAACACCGGGGAGCTGTTTTTT; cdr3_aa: CASSRGTANTGELFF